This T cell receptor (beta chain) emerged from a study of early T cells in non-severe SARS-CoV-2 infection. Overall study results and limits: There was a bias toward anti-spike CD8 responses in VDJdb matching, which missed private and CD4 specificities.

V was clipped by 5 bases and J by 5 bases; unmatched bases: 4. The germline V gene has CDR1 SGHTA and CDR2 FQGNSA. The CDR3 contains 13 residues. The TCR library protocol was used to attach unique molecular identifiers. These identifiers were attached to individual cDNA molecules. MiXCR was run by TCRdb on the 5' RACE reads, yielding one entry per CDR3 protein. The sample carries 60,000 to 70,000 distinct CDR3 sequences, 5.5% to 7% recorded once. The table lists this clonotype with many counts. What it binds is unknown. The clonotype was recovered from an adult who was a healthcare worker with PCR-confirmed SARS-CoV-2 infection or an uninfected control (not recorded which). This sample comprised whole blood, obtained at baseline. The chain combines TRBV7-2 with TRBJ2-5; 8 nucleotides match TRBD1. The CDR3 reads CASSPGQGETQYF. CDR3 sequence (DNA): TGTGCCAGCAGCCCAGGACAGGGCGAGACCCAGTACTTC.